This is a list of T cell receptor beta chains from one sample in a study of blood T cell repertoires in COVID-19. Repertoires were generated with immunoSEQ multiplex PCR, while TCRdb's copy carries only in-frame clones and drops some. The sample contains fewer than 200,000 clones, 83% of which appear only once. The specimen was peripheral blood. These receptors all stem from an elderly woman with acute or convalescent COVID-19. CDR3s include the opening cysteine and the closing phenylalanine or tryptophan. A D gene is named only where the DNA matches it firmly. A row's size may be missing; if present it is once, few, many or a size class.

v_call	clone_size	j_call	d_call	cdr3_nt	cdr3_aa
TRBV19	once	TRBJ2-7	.	TGTGCCAGTAGGAATCGAGACAGTAACGACTACGAGCAGTACTTC	CASRNRDSNDYEQYF
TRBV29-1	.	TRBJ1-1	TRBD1	TGCAGCGTTGACCAGACAGGGAGGACTGAAGCTTTCTTT	CSVDQTGRTEAFF
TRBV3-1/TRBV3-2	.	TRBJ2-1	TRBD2	TGTGCCAGCAGCCAAGGGGCGGGGGGACTAGCGGGGAGTGATGAGCAGTTCTTC	CASSQGAGGLAGSDEQFF
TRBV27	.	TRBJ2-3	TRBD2	TGTGCCAGCAGTTTTTCTTCGACTAGCGGGGTGACAGATACGCAGTATTTT	CASSFSSTSGVTDTQYF
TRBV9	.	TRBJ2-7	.	TGTGCCAGCAGCAGGGGATCGAGCTCCTACGAGCAGTACTTC	CASSRGSSSYEQYF
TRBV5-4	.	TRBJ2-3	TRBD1	TGTGCCAGCAGCTTGGTAGCTCGACAGGGGGCCCCAGATACGCAGTATTTT	CASSLVARQGAPDTQYF
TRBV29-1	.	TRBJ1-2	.	TGCAGCGTTGAGGGGGGTTTCGGCTACACCTTC	CSVEGGFGYTF
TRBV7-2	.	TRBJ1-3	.	TGTGCCAGCAGCTTAGGACCATGGAGAGGAAACACCATATATTTT	CASSLGPWRGNTIYF
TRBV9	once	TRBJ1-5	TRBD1	TGTGCCAGCAGCGCGAGCGGGACAGGGAATCAGCCCCAGCATTTT	CASSASGTGNQPQHF
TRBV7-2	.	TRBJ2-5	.	TGTGCCAGCAGCTTAGGAGTCAGGGCTACCCAAGAGACCCAGTACTTC	CASSLGVRATQETQYF
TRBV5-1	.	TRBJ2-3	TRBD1	TGCGCCAGCAGACAGGGGCTCGGCACAGATACGCAGTATTTT	CASRQGLGTDTQYF
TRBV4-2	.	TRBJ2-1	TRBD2	TGTGCCAGCAGCCAAGATCCCGCTAGCGGGGGGTACAATGAGCAGTTCTTC	CASSQDPASGGYNEQFF
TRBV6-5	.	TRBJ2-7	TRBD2	TGTGCCAGCAGTCGAGCGGGACTAGATGGATCCGAGCAGTACTTC	CASSRAGLDGSEQYF
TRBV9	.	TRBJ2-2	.	TGTGCCAGCAGCATAGGGGAAGGGCCGGGGACCGGGGAGCTGTTTTTT	CASSIGEGPGTGELFF
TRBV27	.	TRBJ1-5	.	TGTGCCAGCAGTTCAGGTCCAGGGAATAGCAATCAGCCCCAGCATTTT	CASSSGPGNSNQPQHF
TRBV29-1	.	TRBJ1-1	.	TGCAGCGTTGATGGGCAGACGAACACTGAAGCTTTCTTT	CSVDGQTNTEAFF
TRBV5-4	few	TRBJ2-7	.	TGTGCCAGCCACCTAGGAGGAGGTCCCTACGAGCAGTACTTC	CASHLGGGPYEQYF
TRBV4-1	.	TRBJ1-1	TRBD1	TGCGCCAGCAGCCAAGATCCGGGACAGGGTTGGACTGAAGCTTTCTTT	CASSQDPGQGWTEAFF
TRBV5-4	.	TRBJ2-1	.	TGTGCCAGCAGCTTGACCATCAGCTCCTACAATGAGCAGTTCTTC	CASSLTISSYNEQFF
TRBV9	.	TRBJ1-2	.	TGTGCCAGCAGCGCCCCCATCTATGGCTACACCTTC	CASSAPIYGYTF
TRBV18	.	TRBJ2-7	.	TGTGCCAGCTCACCTTCAGGGGTTGTCTACGAGCAGTACTTC	CASSPSGVVYEQYF
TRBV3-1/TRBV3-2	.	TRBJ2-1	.	TGTGCCAGCAGCCCCGGGGGAAGCTCCTACAATGAGCAGTTCTTC	CASSPGGSSYNEQFF
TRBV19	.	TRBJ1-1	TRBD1	TGTGCCACGGCCGGACAGGGCGGGACTGAAGCTTTCTTT	CATAGQGGTEAFF
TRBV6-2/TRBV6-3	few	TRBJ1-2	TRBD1	TGTGCCAGCAGTTACTCCCGACAGGGGGCCTATGGCTACACCTTC	CASSYSRQGAYGYTF
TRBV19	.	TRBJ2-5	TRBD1	TGTGCCAGTATGTCAGGGGGTGGGGAGACCCAGTACTTC	CASMSGGGETQYF
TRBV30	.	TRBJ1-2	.	TGTGCCTGGAGGCAGGGCTATGGCTACACCTTC	CAWRQGYGYTF
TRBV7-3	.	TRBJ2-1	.	TGTGCCAGCAGCTTATCTTCAGGGTTAGAGCAGTTCTTC	CASSLSSGLEQFF
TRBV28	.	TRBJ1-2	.	TGTGCCAGCAGTTCAGGGCTTTACGGCTACACCTTC	CASSSGLYGYTF
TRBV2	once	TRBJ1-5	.	TGTGCCAGCAGTGAGTCGGGTTTGAGCAATCAGCCCCAGCATTTT	CASSESGLSNQPQHF
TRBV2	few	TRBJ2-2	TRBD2	TGTGCCAGCAGGAGACTAGCGGGAGTTACGGGGGAGCTGTTTTTT	CASRRLAGVTGELFF
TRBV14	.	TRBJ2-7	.	TGTGCCAGCAGCCAAGTGAGTGCGTTGTCCTACGAGCAGTACTTC	CASSQVSALSYEQYF
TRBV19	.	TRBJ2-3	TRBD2	TGTGCCAGTAGTACGATCTCAGCGGGACCAGACACAGATACGCAGTATTTT	CASSTISAGPDTDTQYF
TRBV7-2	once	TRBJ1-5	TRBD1	TGTGCCAGCAGCCCTCAGACAGGGATGGGCGGTCAGCCCCAGCATTTT	CASSPQTGMGGQPQHF
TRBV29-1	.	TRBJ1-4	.	TGCAGCGTCAGACCGACAAGTTCTAATGAAAAACTGTTTTTT	CSVRPTSSNEKLFF
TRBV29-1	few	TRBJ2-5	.	TGCAGCGTTGTGCGGGACAGTCCCACGGCCCAGTACTTC	CSVVRDSPTAQYF
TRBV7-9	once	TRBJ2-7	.	TGTGCCAGCAGCTTAGTCGGTTACGAGCAGTACTTC	CASSLVGYEQYF
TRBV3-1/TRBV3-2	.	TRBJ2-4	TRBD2	TGTGCCAGCAGCCAGCCGGGACTAGCGGGCCCATATTCCATTCAGTACTTC	CASSQPGLAGPYSIQYF
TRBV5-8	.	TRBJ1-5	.	TGTGCCAGCAGCTGGACAGAAGGACGCAATCAGCCCCAGCATTTT	CASSWTEGRNQPQHF
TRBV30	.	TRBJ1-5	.	TGTGCCTGGGGGTCGGGGGGCAATCAGCCCCAGCATTTT	CAWGSGGNQPQHF
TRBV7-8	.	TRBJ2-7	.	TGTGCCAGCAGCTCCTCGGGCTCCTACGAGCAGTACTTC	CASSSSGSYEQYF
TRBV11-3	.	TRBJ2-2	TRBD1	TGTGCCAGCAGCTTCGTGGGGACAGGACAAAACACCGGGGAGCTGTTTTTT	CASSFVGTGQNTGELFF
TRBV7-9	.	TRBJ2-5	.	TGTGCCAGCAGCCAGGGGCCGGCGGGAGCGGAGACCCAGTACTTC	CASSQGPAGAETQYF
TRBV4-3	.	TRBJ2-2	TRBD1	TGCGCCAGCAGCCAAGATTCGGGACAGGGGTCCGGGGAGCTGTTTTTT	CASSQDSGQGSGELFF
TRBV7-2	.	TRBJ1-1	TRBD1	TGTGCCAGTGGGACAGGGAGAACTGAAGCTTTCTTT	CASGTGRTEAFF